This is a list of T cell receptor beta chains from one sample in a study of blood T cells in healthy people across ages. TCRdb fed the 5' RACE reads into MiXCR, producing one record per CDR3 protein. The sample has 650,000 to 800,000 distinct CDR3 sequences; 40% to 50% are singletons. Sequencing was performed on blood. These receptors were collected from a man in his fifties or sixties in good health. The CDR3 runs from the conserved cysteine through the conserved F or W. The D gene is left open where the match is weak. Only some rows state a clone size, as once, few, many or a class for expanded clones.

v_gene: TRBV3-1; j_gene: TRBJ1-3; abundance: few; d_gene: .; CDR3nt: TGTGCCAGCAGCCAAGAGGGCTCTGGAAACACCATATATTTT; CDR3aa: CASSQEGSGNTIYF
v_gene: TRBV7-9; j_gene: TRBJ2-5; abundance: few; d_gene: .; CDR3nt: TGTGCCAGCAGCCTAAGCACAGAGACCCAGTACTTC; CDR3aa: CASSLSTETQYF
v_gene: TRBV20-1; j_gene: TRBJ2-1; abundance: .; d_gene: .; CDR3nt: TGCAGTGCTAGTGGCAGGGCCTACAATGAGCAGTTCTTC; CDR3aa: CSASGRAYNEQFF
v_gene: TRBV6-2/TRBV6-3; j_gene: TRBJ1-1; abundance: once; d_gene: .; CDR3nt: TGTGCCAGCACCTCCGTTAAGTCGACGAACACTGAAGCTTTCTTT; CDR3aa: CASTSVKSTNTEAFF
v_gene: TRBV3-1; j_gene: TRBJ2-7; abundance: .; d_gene: .; CDR3nt: TGTGCCAGCAAGGCGAGCCCGACCTCCTACGAGCAGTACTTC; CDR3aa: CASKASPTSYEQYF
v_gene: TRBV27; j_gene: TRBJ1-1; abundance: few; d_gene: .; CDR3nt: TGTGCCAGCAGTTTGAATCCCGGGAACACTGAAGCTTTCTTT; CDR3aa: CASSLNPGNTEAFF
v_gene: TRBV6-2/TRBV6-3; j_gene: TRBJ2-1; abundance: .; d_gene: .; CDR3nt: TGTGCCAGCAGTTCCTTGGACAGACCTATGAGGTACAATGAGCAGTTCTTC; CDR3aa: CASSSLDRPMRYNEQFF
v_gene: TRBV11-2; j_gene: TRBJ2-1; abundance: .; d_gene: .; CDR3nt: TGTGCCAGCAGCCCCCGGACGGGTCTTAGTGTCTACAATGAGCAGTTCTTC; CDR3aa: CASSPRTGLSVYNEQFF
v_gene: TRBV3-1; j_gene: TRBJ2-5; abundance: .; d_gene: .; CDR3nt: TGTGCCAGCAGCCAAATATCCCGGGAGACCCAGTACTTC; CDR3aa: CASSQISRETQYF
v_gene: TRBV6-2/TRBV6-3; j_gene: TRBJ2-4; abundance: .; d_gene: .; CDR3nt: TGTGCCAGCAGATCCTTAGGGGTAGGGTGGGAGAAGAAAAACATTCAGTACTTC; CDR3aa: CASRSLGVGWEKKNIQYF
v_gene: TRBV5-4; j_gene: TRBJ2-5; abundance: .; d_gene: TRBD2; CDR3nt: TGTGCCAGCAGCTTTCCTAGCGGGGGGGCGGAGACCCAGTACTTC; CDR3aa: CASSFPSGGAETQYF
v_gene: TRBV7-2; j_gene: TRBJ2-7; abundance: .; d_gene: .; CDR3nt: TGTGCCAGCAGCTTAACTTCCTGCGAGCAGTACTTC; CDR3aa: CASSLTSCEQYF
v_gene: TRBV15; j_gene: TRBJ2-3; abundance: .; d_gene: .; CDR3nt: TGTGCCACCAGGAGGGCGGTTCCCACAGATACGCAGTATTTT; CDR3aa: CATRRAVPTDTQYF
v_gene: TRBV7-2; j_gene: TRBJ2-4; abundance: .; d_gene: .; CDR3nt: TGTGCCAGCAGCAACCCGACAGCCAAAAACATTCAGTACTTC; CDR3aa: CASSNPTAKNIQYF
v_gene: TRBV3-1; j_gene: TRBJ2-2; abundance: .; d_gene: TRBD1; CDR3nt: TGTGCCAGCAGCCTACGACAGGGGTTGAACACCGGGGAGCTGTTTTTT; CDR3aa: CASSLRQGLNTGELFF
v_gene: TRBV18; j_gene: TRBJ2-7; abundance: .; d_gene: .; CDR3nt: TGTGCCAGCTCACCCGGACAAGGGCAGTCCTACGAGCAGTACTTC; CDR3aa: CASSPGQGQSYEQYF
v_gene: TRBV3-1; j_gene: TRBJ2-6; abundance: .; d_gene: .; CDR3nt: TGTGCCAGCAGCCAAGGAAGCCCTGGGGCCAACGTCCTGACTTTC; CDR3aa: CASSQGSPGANVLTF
v_gene: TRBV14; j_gene: TRBJ2-1; abundance: .; d_gene: .; CDR3nt: TGTGCCAGCAGCCGCAGACAGGGAGGGGATGAGCAGTTCTTC; CDR3aa: CASSRRQGGDEQFF
v_gene: TRBV28; j_gene: TRBJ2-3; abundance: .; d_gene: TRBD1; CDR3nt: TGTGCCAGCAGTCCACCAGACAGGGGATACCCAGATACGCAGTATTTT; CDR3aa: CASSPPDRGYPDTQYF
v_gene: TRBV25-1; j_gene: TRBJ1-1; abundance: .; d_gene: TRBD1; CDR3nt: TGTGCCAGCAGTGAGGGACAGGGGATGAGCACTGAAGCTTTCTTT; CDR3aa: CASSEGQGMSTEAFF
v_gene: TRBV4-1; j_gene: TRBJ2-3; abundance: many; d_gene: TRBD1; CDR3nt: TGCGCCAGCAGCCAAGACGGGACAGGGTTCGGGGATACGCAGTATTTT; CDR3aa: CASSQDGTGFGDTQYF
v_gene: TRBV29-1; j_gene: TRBJ1-2; abundance: few; d_gene: TRBD1; CDR3nt: TGCAGCGTGGAACAGGGGGGTCGGTACTATGGCTACACCTTC; CDR3aa: CSVEQGGRYYGYTF